This T cell receptor beta chain was observed in a study of OX40 agonist ivuxolimab in advanced cancers. From germline, CDR1 is SGHDN and CDR2 FVKESK. The length of the CDR3 is 13 residues. V was trimmed by 4 bases and J by 0 bases, leaving 6 bases between them. The protocol was immunoSEQ multiplex PCR, while the TCRdb copy is restricted to in-frame clones and leaves out a portion. The data hold some 70,000 clones, with over 85% observed a single time. The J gene is TRBJ1-1, the V gene TRBV14; D possibly corresponds to TRBD1 (5 bases). The TCR was taken from an adult with an advanced solid tumor such as melanoma, head and neck, liver or kidney cancer. This specimen consisted of CD4+ or CD8+ T cells sorted from blood, obtained in a trial of the OX40 agonist ivuxolimab. CDR3 residues: CASSRQLNTEAFF. The CDR3 nucleotides read TGTGCCAGCAGCCGACAGTTGAACACTGAAGCTTTCTTT.